This entry features one TCR beta chain sequence. The data were obtained in a study of CD8 T cells in Susac syndrome. Germline loops: CDR1 SGHTA, CDR2 FQGTGA. V was trimmed by 2 bases and J by 0 bases, leaving 22 bases between them. The CDR3 spans 19 residues. An input of roughly 0.5 to 1 ug of RNA was subjected to reverse transcription using random hexamers. TCRdb re-analysed the immunoSEQ multiplex PCR reads in MiXCR, keeping a single row per CDR3 protein. The sample records 160,000 or so distinct CDR3 sequences, about 95% being singletons. V and J are TRBV7-3 and TRBJ2-5; D assignment may be TRBD1 or TRBD2 (6 bases each). The source is a human donor with multiple sclerosis. The sample consisted of CD8+ T cells from PBMCs. The CDR3: CASSLWGGTPRGYQETQYF. The CDR3, as DNA: TGTGCCAGCAGCTTATGGGGCGGGACTCCCAGGGGCTACCAAGAGACCCAGTACTTC.